This is a list of T cell receptor beta chains from one sample in a study of cytomegalovirus exposure and HLA in healthy donors. Measured with immunoSEQ multiplex PCR; TCRdb has only the in-frame clones, and not every one. The profile covers 200,000 or so clones, with about four fifths appearing a single time and approximately 5.4% taken by the ten largest. Specimen: PBMCs. The receptors originated from a woman in her twenties or thirties in good health and CMV-seropositive. The CDR3 runs from the conserved cysteine through the conserved F or W. The order of the fields is D gene, clone size, J gene, V gene, CDR3 protein, CDR3 DNA. D genes are given only for firm matches. Clone sizes are given selectively: once, few, many, or a class where the clone is expanded.

D: NA
size: NA
J: TRBJ2-1
V: TRBV29-1
CDR3: CSADLSYNEQFF
DNA: TGCAGCGCCGACTTGTCGTACAATGAGCAGTTCTTC

D: TRBD1
size: once
J: TRBJ1-2
V: TRBV11-2
CDR3: CASSLLTGTDYGYTF
DNA: TGTGCCAGCAGCCTACTAACCGGGACAGACTATGGCTACACCTTC

D: NA
size: NA
J: TRBJ2-5
V: TRBV5-1
CDR3: CASSPLSGGVKETQYF
DNA: TGCGCCAGCAGCCCATTGAGCGGCGGGGTTAAAGAGACCCAGTACTTC

D: NA
size: NA
J: TRBJ1-6
V: TRBV10-1
CDR3: CAKRFLTTDRINSPLHF
DNA: TGCGCCAAACGCTTCCTCACAACCGACAGGATAAATTCACCCCTCCACTTT

D: TRBD2
size: NA
J: TRBJ2-2
V: TRBV5-6
CDR3: CASSKAGGPTTGELFF
DNA: TGTGCCAGCAGCAAAGCGGGGGGGCCGACCACCGGGGAGCTGTTTTTT

D: TRBD2
size: NA
J: TRBJ2-1
V: TRBV6-4
CDR3: CASSLNSGYNEQFF
DNA: TGTGCCAGCAGTTTGAATAGCGGGTACAATGAGCAGTTCTTC

D: NA
size: NA
J: TRBJ1-6
V: TRBV27
CDR3: CASSIQTYNSPLHF
DNA: TGTGCCAGCAGTATACAGACGTATAATTCACCCCTCCACTTT

D: TRBD1
size: NA
J: TRBJ1-2
V: TRBV5-1
CDR3: CASSSRQGPRGSYGYTF
DNA: TGCGCCAGCAGCTCGAGACAGGGGCCGAGGGGGAGCTATGGCTACACCTTC

D: NA
size: NA
J: TRBJ1-1
V: TRBV7-9
CDR3: CASSQGGGRVYTEAFF
DNA: TGTGCCAGCAGCCAAGGCGGGGGCCGGGTTTACACTGAAGCTTTCTTT

D: NA
size: few
J: TRBJ1-1
V: TRBV28
CDR3: CASSSLASGTEAFF
DNA: TGTGCCAGCAGTTCCCTTGCGTCCGGCACTGAAGCTTTCTTT

D: TRBD1
size: NA
J: TRBJ2-1
V: TRBV6-4
CDR3: CASSRDRGGGNEQFF
DNA: TGTGCCAGCAGTCGTGACAGGGGAGGCGGAAATGAGCAGTTCTTC

D: NA
size: once
J: TRBJ2-7
V: TRBV6-5
CDR3: CASSYSRGLDYEQYF
DNA: TGTGCCAGCAGTTACTCCCGGGGGTTAGACTACGAGCAGTACTTC

D: NA
size: NA
J: TRBJ2-1
V: TRBV5-1
CDR3: CASSYDGSSYNEQFF
DNA: TGCGCCAGCAGCTATGACGGGAGCTCCTACAATGAGCAGTTCTTC